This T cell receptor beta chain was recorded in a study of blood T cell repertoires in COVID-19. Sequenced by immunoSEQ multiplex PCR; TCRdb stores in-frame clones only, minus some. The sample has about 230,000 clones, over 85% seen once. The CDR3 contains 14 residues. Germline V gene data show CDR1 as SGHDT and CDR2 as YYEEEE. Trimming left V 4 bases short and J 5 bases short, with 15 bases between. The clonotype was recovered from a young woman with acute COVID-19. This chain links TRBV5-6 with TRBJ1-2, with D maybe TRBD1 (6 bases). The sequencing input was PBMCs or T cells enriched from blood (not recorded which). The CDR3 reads CASSDGQTLYGYTF. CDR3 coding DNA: TGTGCCAGCAGCGATGGACAGACTCTATATGGCTACACCTTC.